This T cell receptor beta chain was identified during a study of blood T cells in healthy people across ages. Germline V gives CDR1 SQVTM, CDR2 ANQGSEA. The CDR3 sequence runs 15 residues, both termini included. As for this clonotype: Its antigen is undetermined. A read error may be the cause here, since a much bigger clone is one base away. It is unclear where the CDR3 begins or ends on the DNA, so no DNA is shown, and the CDR3 is as TCRdb lists it.

Ranging in age from roughly 6 to 100, the donors were healthy Caucasian individuals from Russia. Next came a second PCR, run for about 7 to 12 cycles, which used a sample-barcoded 5' primer along with a J-beta primer mix. TCRdb independently ran MiXCR on the 5' RACE reads; one entry per CDR3 protein. Of about 1.1 million distinct CDR3 sequences in the sample, under 40% are singletons; the top ten hold over 10%. Points from the study as a whole: What prevented conclusive comparison of naive and antigen-experienced cells was that PBMCs were unsorted. It was the long-lived donors that had more naive CD4+ cells and higher diversity than aged donors.

This chain links TRBV29-1 with TRBJ2-1; TRBD1 was called by the table and not checked on the DNA. The TCR originated in a man between 18 and 29 years old in good health. The sequencing sample was made of blood. The CDR3 spells CGVEGLTVLRDEQFF.